This is a list of T cell receptor beta chains from one sample in a study of T cells in Graves' hyperthyroidism and ophthalmopathy. Each CDR3 protein gets one entry after TCRdb re-called the multiplex PCR reads with MiXCR. In the table there are hundreds of thousands of distinct CDR3 sequences, around 16% of which are singletons. Input material: blood. These receptors originate from a woman aged 25 to 39 with Graves' hyperthyroidism. CDR3s include the opening cysteine and the closing phenylalanine or tryptophan. Fields, in order: V gene, D gene, clone size, J gene, CDR3 length, CDR3 DNA, CDR3 protein. A D gene is named only where the DNA matches it firmly. The size field is filled for only some rows; it gives once, few, many or a size class.

v_gene: TRBV24-1; d_gene: -; abundance: -; j_gene: TRBJ1-2; len: 12; CDR3nt: TGTGCCAGTTCTACAGCGGGTGAGGGCTACACCTTC; CDR3aa: CASSTAGEGYTF
v_gene: TRBV9; d_gene: -; abundance: -; j_gene: TRBJ1-5; len: 15; CDR3nt: TGTGCCAGCAGCGTAGGCGCAGCTTCCAATCAGCCCCAGCATTTT; CDR3aa: CASSVGAASNQPQHF
v_gene: TRBV28; d_gene: TRBD1; abundance: many; j_gene: TRBJ1-1; len: 15; CDR3nt: TGTGCCAGCAGAACCTTCACAGGGGTGACCACTGAAGCTTTCTTT; CDR3aa: CASRTFTGVTTEAFF
v_gene: TRBV12-3/TRBV12-4; d_gene: -; abundance: -; j_gene: TRBJ2-3; len: 12; CDR3nt: TGTGCCAGCAGCTCGAATGCAGATACGCAGTATTTT; CDR3aa: CASSSNADTQYF
v_gene: TRBV10-3; d_gene: TRBD2; abundance: -; j_gene: TRBJ2-1; len: 16; CDR3nt: TGTGCCATCAGTGATTCCCTAGCGGGAGGGTACAATGAGCAGTTCTTC; CDR3aa: CAISDSLAGGYNEQFF
v_gene: TRBV6-1; d_gene: -; abundance: -; j_gene: TRBJ1-2; len: 14; CDR3nt: TGTGCCAGCAGAAGAACCGGGACGGGGGACGGCTACACCTTC; CDR3aa: CASRRTGTGDGYTF
v_gene: TRBV5-5; d_gene: TRBD2; abundance: once; j_gene: TRBJ2-7; len: 16; CDR3nt: TGTGCCAGCAGCTTACGACTAGCGGGGCACGAGAGCGAGCAGTACTTC; CDR3aa: CASSLRLAGHESEQYF
v_gene: TRBV11-2; d_gene: TRBD1; abundance: many; j_gene: TRBJ1-6; len: 16; CDR3nt: TGTGCCAGCAGGCGACCCGGGACAGGGCTAAATTCACCCCTCCACTTT; CDR3aa: CASRRPGTGLNSPLHF
v_gene: TRBV11-2; d_gene: -; abundance: -; j_gene: TRBJ2-7; len: 15; CDR3nt: TGTGCCAGCAGCTTAGCATCAGGCAGCTCCTACGAGCTGTACTTC; CDR3aa: CASSLASGSSYELYF
v_gene: TRBV29-1; d_gene: TRBD2; abundance: -; j_gene: TRBJ2-7; len: 17; CDR3nt: TGCAGCGTTGTGGGTCACGAACTAGCGGGGTCGATCTACGAGCAGTACTTC; CDR3aa: CSVVGHELAGSIYEQYF
v_gene: TRBV3-1; d_gene: -; abundance: many; j_gene: TRBJ1-1; len: 12; CDR3nt: TGTGCCAGCAGCCAAGTGAACACTGAAGCTTTCTTT; CDR3aa: CASSQVNTEAFF
v_gene: TRBV11-3; d_gene: -; abundance: many; j_gene: TRBJ2-1; len: 16; CDR3nt: TGTGCCAGCAGCTTAGGTTTAACGGGGAGTTATAATGAGCAGTTCTTC; CDR3aa: CASSLGLTGSYNEQFF
v_gene: TRBV13; d_gene: TRBD2; abundance: many; j_gene: TRBJ2-5; len: 16; CDR3nt: TGTGCCAGCAGCTTACGGGCTAGCGGGAGGAGGGAGACCCAGTACTTC; CDR3aa: CASSLRASGRRETQYF
v_gene: TRBV25-1; d_gene: -; abundance: many; j_gene: TRBJ1-1; len: 12; CDR3nt: TGTGCCAGCAGTGAATGGGGGTTGCGAGCTTTCTTT; CDR3aa: CASSEWGLRAFF
v_gene: TRBV6-1; d_gene: -; abundance: few; j_gene: TRBJ2-2; len: 18; CDR3nt: TGTGCCAGCAGCTCCCTTCGTGGGAAACGTGACAGGTCCGGGGAGCTGTTTTTT; CDR3aa: CASSSLRGKRDRSGELFF
v_gene: TRBV30; d_gene: TRBD1; abundance: -; j_gene: TRBJ2-7; len: 13; CDR3nt: TGTGCCTGGAGTCCCGGGACAGGGTCCGAGCAGTACTTC; CDR3aa: CAWSPGTGSEQYF
v_gene: TRBV12-3/TRBV12-4; d_gene: TRBD1; abundance: few; j_gene: TRBJ1-5; len: 16; CDR3nt: TGTGCCAGCAGGCCCGGGACAGGGTCTATTAATCAGCCCCAGCATTTT; CDR3aa: CASRPGTGSINQPQHF
v_gene: TRBV5-1; d_gene: TRBD1; abundance: many; j_gene: TRBJ2-1; len: 15; CDR3nt: TGCGCCAGCACTCGACAGGGGAGTTCCTACAATGAGCAGTTCTTC; CDR3aa: CASTRQGSSYNEQFF
v_gene: TRBV15; d_gene: -; abundance: few; j_gene: TRBJ2-7; len: 15; CDR3nt: TGTGCCACCAGCAGAGATCAGTCACAGCCCTACGAGCAGTACTTC; CDR3aa: CATSRDQSQPYEQYF
v_gene: TRBV5-4; d_gene: -; abundance: few; j_gene: TRBJ2-5; len: 13; CDR3nt: TGTGCCAGCGGTACAGGGCTCCAAGAGACCCAGTACTTC; CDR3aa: CASGTGLQETQYF
v_gene: TRBV28; d_gene: -; abundance: many; j_gene: TRBJ2-5; len: 14; CDR3nt: TGTGCCAGCAGTTTAGTGGGGCACGGGGAGACCCAGTACTTC; CDR3aa: CASSLVGHGETQYF
v_gene: TRBV5-6; d_gene: -; abundance: many; j_gene: TRBJ1-5; len: 13; CDR3nt: TGTGCCAGCAGCTTGGCTCGGGATCAGCCCCAGCATTTT; CDR3aa: CASSLARDQPQHF
v_gene: TRBV12-3/TRBV12-4; d_gene: TRBD1; abundance: -; j_gene: TRBJ1-6; len: 14; CDR3nt: TGTGCCAGCAGTTTGACAGGGGGGGATTCACCCCTCCACTTT; CDR3aa: CASSLTGGDSPLHF
v_gene: TRBV29-1; d_gene: -; abundance: -; j_gene: TRBJ2-2; len: 12; CDR3nt: TGCAGCGTTGAAGGGGGGGCCGGGGAGCTGTTTTTT; CDR3aa: CSVEGGAGELFF
v_gene: TRBV27; d_gene: -; abundance: many; j_gene: TRBJ2-2; len: 15; CDR3nt: TGTGCCAGCAGTTTACGGGGGCGAGGCACCGGGGAGCTGTTTTTT; CDR3aa: CASSLRGRGTGELFF
v_gene: TRBV30; d_gene: -; abundance: few; j_gene: TRBJ1-1; len: 12; CDR3nt: TGTGCCTGGGTCGGGGACGGCCGGATGGCTTTCTTT; CDR3aa: CAWVGDGRMAFF
v_gene: TRBV6-1; d_gene: -; abundance: many; j_gene: TRBJ1-1; len: 15; CDR3nt: TGTGCCAGCAGATGGGAAAGGGCGGTGAACACTGAAGCTTTCTTT; CDR3aa: CASRWERAVNTEAFF
v_gene: TRBV28; d_gene: -; abundance: many; j_gene: TRBJ1-2; len: 15; CDR3nt: TGTGCCAGCAGTGTCATTCCGGACTCTAACTATGGCTACACCTTC; CDR3aa: CASSVIPDSNYGYTF
v_gene: TRBV2; d_gene: TRBD2; abundance: -; j_gene: TRBJ2-1; len: 13; CDR3nt: TGTGCCAGCAGTGGATCAGGGAGGGGTGAGCAGTTCTTC; CDR3aa: CASSGSGRGEQFF
v_gene: TRBV6-1; d_gene: -; abundance: -; j_gene: TRBJ2-3; len: 16; CDR3nt: TGTGCCAGCAGTGAATTGGTCGGGTTTAGCACAGATACGCAGTATTTT; CDR3aa: CASSELVGFSTDTQYF
v_gene: TRBV3-1; d_gene: TRBD1; abundance: -; j_gene: TRBJ2-7; len: 14; CDR3nt: TGTGCCAGCAGCCAAGATACAGGGGGCCACGAGCAGTACTTC; CDR3aa: CASSQDTGGHEQYF
v_gene: TRBV28; d_gene: -; abundance: many; j_gene: TRBJ2-1; len: 14; CDR3nt: TGTGCCAGCAGTTTAGCAGGGGCCGCTCGTGAGCAGTTCTTC; CDR3aa: CASSLAGAAREQFF
v_gene: TRBV5-1; d_gene: TRBD1; abundance: -; j_gene: TRBJ1-2; len: 16; CDR3nt: TGCGCCAGCAGCTTGGCCGGCACAGGGGGAGAATATGGCTACACCTTC; CDR3aa: CASSLAGTGGEYGYTF
v_gene: TRBV7-2; d_gene: -; abundance: many; j_gene: TRBJ2-3; len: 17; CDR3nt: TGTGCCAGCAGCTTAAGACCCGCGGGCACTAGCACAGATACGCAGTATTTT; CDR3aa: CASSLRPAGTSTDTQYF
v_gene: TRBV29-1; d_gene: -; abundance: -; j_gene: TRBJ2-3; len: 12; CDR3nt: TGCAGCGTTAGGCGGGGCACAGATACGCAGTATTTT; CDR3aa: CSVRRGTDTQYF
v_gene: TRBV3-1; d_gene: -; abundance: many; j_gene: TRBJ1-1; len: 14; CDR3nt: TGTGCCAGCAGCTTACTGGGGTTGAACACTGAAGCTTTCTTT; CDR3aa: CASSLLGLNTEAFF
v_gene: TRBV6-1; d_gene: -; abundance: many; j_gene: TRBJ2-7; len: 15; CDR3nt: TGTGCCAGCAGTTTCCAGCCGACAGAGGCCTCCGAGCAGTACTTC; CDR3aa: CASSFQPTEASEQYF
v_gene: TRBV20-1; d_gene: TRBD2; abundance: many; j_gene: TRBJ2-3; len: 14; CDR3nt: TGCAGTGCTTTACTAGCGGGAGTGGCAGATACGCAGTATTTT; CDR3aa: CSALLAGVADTQYF
v_gene: TRBV3-1; d_gene: -; abundance: many; j_gene: TRBJ2-5; len: 11; CDR3nt: TGTGCCAGCAGCCTCCAAGTAACCCAGTACTTC; CDR3aa: CASSLQVTQYF
v_gene: TRBV27; d_gene: TRBD1; abundance: -; j_gene: TRBJ2-7; len: 15; CDR3nt: TGTGCCAGCAGTTTAGCGGCAGGGGGCAGGGAAGAGCAGTACTTC; CDR3aa: CASSLAAGGREEQYF
v_gene: TRBV3-1; d_gene: -; abundance: many; j_gene: TRBJ1-2; len: 12; CDR3nt: TGTGCCAGCAGCCCCTACGGCTATGGCTACACCTTC; CDR3aa: CASSPYGYGYTF